This TCR beta chain was retrieved from a study of blood T cell repertoires in COVID-19 (dated by TCRdb to 2018 to 2021). Study-wide context: Samples from collaborators originated in the United States, Italy and Spain and spanned both the acute and convalescent phases of COVID-19. The prospective study material was composed of cDNA or gDNA derived from T cells, B-cell-depleted T cells, or PBMCs. The dataset comprised deeply sampled blood TCRbeta repertoires from subjects exposed to, actively infected with, or recovered from COVID-19. A freely available public database, intended as a resource for researchers studying the immune response to SARS-CoV-2, is where the repertoires were released. The samples were drawn from two sources: the first 160 participants of the ongoing ImmuneRACE study, and about 1,300 subjects contributed by 6 global collaborators. The sample metadata nearly always contained a de-identified subject ID, COVID-19 status, age in years and sex. HLA class I and class II types, where available, came from metadata supplied by the sample provider rather than from assay-based typing. The study at large found these results: Clinical and demographic metadata were provided uncurated, with the amount varying by source and participant.

In the case of this clone: The clone's antigen remains unknown. One base away there is no much larger clone; base qualities are not given.

At one collaborating source in Seattle, patients were enrolled during active infection and were followed longitudinally through the course of disease. Collaborating institutions collected whole blood in K2EDTA tubes following their own protocols. For TCRbeta analysis, collaborators shipped samples in one of three forms: frozen whole blood, isolated PBMCs, or DNA extracted from either of those sample types. TCRbeta CDR3 regions were amplified from genomic DNA using the immunoSEQ Assay, a bias-controlled multiplex PCR. In the source study's methods: Within the assay, amplification of reference gene primers was used to estimate how many nucleated cells each sample contained. To quantify the absolute abundance of each unique TCRbeta CDR3 rearrangement, sequence reads were collapsed and filtered. Productive Simpson clonality was computed per sample as the square root of Simpson's diversity index over productive rearrangements. TCRdb limited this immuneACCESS table to in-frame rearrangements with V and J called. A share of clones is missing; checked studies link under half to unresolved V genes, and the rest is unexplained. Clonal size and the V and J genes are those of that table, whereas D and trimming came from the DNA. In all, the sample holds 300,000 to 400,000 clones, and more than 70% of those were seen once. Clones ranked in the top ten supply under 2% of the sample.

The germline V gene (reference sequence) gives CDR1 as LNHNV and CDR2 as YYDKDF. The CDR3 holds 15 amino acids from the cysteine to the phenylalanine. Just the 45-base CDR3 DNA is kept, in frame starting at base 1. Trimming at the junction amounts to 8 bases on V and 3 bases on J, and the germline ends lie 16 bases apart. Sequenced material: peripheral blood. Rearrangement joined TRBV15 to TRBJ1-4, with the D segment identity uncertain. This TCR came from a woman aged 30 to 39 with COVID-19, enrolled during active disease. The CDR3 amino acid sequence is: CATSRLVRSNEKLFF. The DNA sequence is TGTGCCACCTCTCGGTTAGTGAGGTCTAATGAAAAACTGTTTTTT.